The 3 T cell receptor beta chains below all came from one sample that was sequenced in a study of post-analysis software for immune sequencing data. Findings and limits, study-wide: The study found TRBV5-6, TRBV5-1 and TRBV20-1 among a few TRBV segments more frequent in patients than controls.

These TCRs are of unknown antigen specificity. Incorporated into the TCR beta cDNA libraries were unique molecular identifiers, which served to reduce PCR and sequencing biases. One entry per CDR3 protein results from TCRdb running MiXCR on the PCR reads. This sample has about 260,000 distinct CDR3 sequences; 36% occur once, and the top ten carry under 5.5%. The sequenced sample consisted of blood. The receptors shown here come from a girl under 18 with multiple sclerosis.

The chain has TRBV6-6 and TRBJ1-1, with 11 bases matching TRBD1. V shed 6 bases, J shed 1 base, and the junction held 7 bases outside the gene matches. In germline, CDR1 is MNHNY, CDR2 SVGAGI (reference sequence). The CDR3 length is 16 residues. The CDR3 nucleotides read TGTGCCAGCAGACCCCGGGACAGGGGGGCGAACACTGAAGCTTTCTTT. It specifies CASRPRDRGANTEAFF.

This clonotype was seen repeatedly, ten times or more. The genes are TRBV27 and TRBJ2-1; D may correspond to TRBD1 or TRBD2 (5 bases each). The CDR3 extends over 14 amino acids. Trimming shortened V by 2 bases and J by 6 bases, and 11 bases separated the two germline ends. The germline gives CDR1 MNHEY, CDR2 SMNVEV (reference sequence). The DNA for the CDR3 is TGTGCCAGCAGTTTAGAGGGGACCTTCAATGAGCAGTTCTTC. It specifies CASSLEGTFNEQFF.

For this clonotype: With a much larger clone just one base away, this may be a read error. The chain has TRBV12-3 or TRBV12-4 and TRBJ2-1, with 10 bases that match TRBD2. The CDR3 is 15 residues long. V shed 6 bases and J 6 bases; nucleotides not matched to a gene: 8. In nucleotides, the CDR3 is TGTGCCAGCAGGTCTAGCGGGAGTCGTTGCAATGAGCAGTTCTTC. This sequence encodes CASRSSGSRCNEQFF.